Presented here are 17 T cell receptor beta chains from one specimen sequenced in a study of T cells in Graves' hyperthyroidism and ophthalmopathy. TCR beta CDR3 regions were amplified from RNA transcripts. HTBI primers were the set used in a first-round RT-PCR of the TCR CDR3. Each CDR3 protein is one row after TCRdb ran MiXCR on the multiplex PCR reads. The data hold approximately 590,000 distinct CDR3 sequences, with approximately 44% observed a single time. Sequencing was done on a sample of peripheral blood or thyroid tissue (not recorded which). The receptor set was obtained from a woman under 30 with Graves' hyperthyroidism.

As concerns this clonotype: This may be a read error: a much more frequent sequence differs by one nucleotide. CDR3 residues: CASSEGTAKETQYF. In nucleotides, the CDR3 is TGTGCCAGCAGCGAAGGGACAGCAAAAGAGACCCAGTACTTC. The chain couples TRBV7-8 to TRBJ2-5, with 7 bases aligning to TRBD1. J gave up 3 bases and V 5 bases, and 6 bases lay outside the gene matches. Germline V CDR1 and CDR2: SGHVS, FQNEAQ. This CDR3 comprises 14 residues.

This clonotype turned up a few times. J is TRBJ1-4 and V is TRBV2; D may be TRBD1 (6 bases). The CDR3 is 17 amino acids. CDR1 is SNHLY and CDR2 is FYNNEI in the germline V gene. V lost 5 bases and J 2 bases, leaving 18 bases between the germline ends. CDR3 DNA sequence: TGTGCCAGCAGTTTGGCAGGGGCGGGTTTGACTAATGAAAAACTGTTTTTT. Translating it yields CASSLAGAGLTNEKLFF. The whole variable domain, filled in from reference TRBV2 and TRBJ1-4, reads EPEVTQTPSHQVTQMGQEVILRCVPISNHLYFYWYRQILGQKVEFLVSFYNNEISEKSEIFDDQFSVERPDGSNFTLKIRSTKLEDSAMYFCASSLAGAGLTNEKLFFGSGTQLSVL.

This clonotype was seen a handful of times. The chain joins TRBV19 to TRBJ2-7, with 10 bases aligning to TRBD1. There are 14 residues in the CDR3. Germline V gene sequence: CDR1 LNHDA, CDR2 SQIVND (reference sequence). V shed 9 bases and J 4 bases; nucleotides not matched to a gene: 9. CDR3 bases: TGTGCCAGCAGGGCGGGGACAGGGGTTTACGAGCAGTACTTC. It encodes CASRAGTGVYEQYF.

The CDR3 sequence is CASSQLRAGVTFF. The CDR3 nucleotides are TGTGCCAGCAGCCAATTACGGGCAGGGGTGACTTTCTTT. This chain connects TRBV7-3 to TRBJ1-1; D is perhaps TRBD1 (6 bases). Germline values: CDR1 SGHTA, CDR2 FQGTGA. This CDR3 region has 13 residues. Trimming took 5 bases from V and 12 from J, leaving 19 bases between them.

The table lists this clonotype with a few counts. The chain uses TRBV7-6 and TRBJ1-6; the match to TRBD1 covers 7 bases. The CDR3 sequence is 16 residues long. V dropped 5 bases and J dropped 9; count of bases not matched to a gene: 13. Germline V gene data show CDR1 as SGHVS and CDR2 as FNYEAQ. CDR3: CASSRPRGCCGSPLHF. CDR3 in DNA: TGTGCCAGCAGCCGCCCCAGGGGGTGTTGTGGTTCACCCCTCCACTTT.

The chain joins TRBV5-4 to TRBJ1-2, with D unresolved. Between the trimmed V and J ends, which lost 5 bases and 1 base, there was a span of 9 bases. This CDR3 contains 13 residues. CDR1 and CDR2 from the germline V gene are SGHNT and YYREEE (reference sequence). The CDR3 DNA reads as TGTGCCAGCAGTTCGGGAAATAACTATGGCTACACCTTC. This codes for CASSSGNNYGYTF.

This clonotype was recorded a few times. The rearrangement joins TRBV7-9 to TRBJ1-4; 9 nucleotides line up with TRBD1. The CDR3 loop spans 15 amino acids. CDR1 and CDR2 from the germline V gene are SEHNR and FQNEAQ (reference sequence). After removal of 5 bases from V and 6 bases from J, the junction contained 7 bases not matched to a gene. CDR3 nucleotides: TGTGCCAGCAGCCATGCCGGGACAGGGCATGAAAAACTGTTTTTT. Protein: CASSHAGTGHEKLFF.

The V gene is TRBV2, the J gene TRBJ1-2; D gene uncertain. CDR3 size: 15 residues. Trimming cost V 7 bases and J 0 bases, with 15 bases left between them. Germline assignment: CDR1 SNHLY and CDR2 FYNNEI. The CDR3 nucleotides read TGTGCCAGCACCACCCGAGAGCTTACTAACTATGGCTACACCTTC. This codes for CASTTRELTNYGYTF. Full variable domain (remainder filled in from reference TRBV2 and TRBJ1-2): EPEVTQTPSHQVTQMGQEVILRCVPISNHLYFYWYRQILGQKVEFLVSFYNNEISEKSEIFDDQFSVERPDGSNFTLKIRSTKLEDSAMYFCASTTRELTNYGYTFGSGTRLTVV.

This clonotype was observed a few times. The chain links TRBV6-6 to TRBJ1-1; a possible D gene is TRBD1 (6 bases). Trimming removed 7 bases at V and 4 bases at J, with 13 bases between. The germline V gene encodes CDR1 MNHNY and CDR2 SVGAGI (reference sequence). The CDR3 covers 13 residues. The CDR3 loop reads CASTSEQGTEAFF. The CDR3 DNA reads as TGTGCCAGCACCTCTGAACAGGGCACTGAAGCTTTCTTT.

This clonotype was seen only a few times. This sequence joins TRBV2 and TRBJ1-5, with TRBD1 matching 9 bases. The germline V gene encodes CDR1 SNHLY and CDR2 FYNNEI. The junction had 7 bases not matched to a gene; V was cut back by 4 bases and J by 6 bases. This CDR3 region has 15 residues. CDR3 loop: CASSVYRGLFQPQHF. CDR3 nucleotides: TGTGCCAGCAGTGTGTACAGGGGGCTTTTTCAGCCCCAGCATTTT.

The J gene is TRBJ1-1, the V gene TRBV2, with D uncertain. V lost 5 bases and J lost 0, with 13 bases in between. Looked up from germline, CDR1 is SNHLY and CDR2 is FYNNEI. The CDR3 is 15 amino acids. The chain's CDR3 is CASSYSTTMNTEAFF. The CDR3 DNA is TGTGCCAGCAGTTACTCGACAACAATGAACACTGAAGCTTTCTTT.

The chain employs TRBV20-1 and TRBJ1-1; D is uncertain. Germline CDR1 reads DFQATT; CDR2 reads SNEGSKA (reference sequence). The ends were cut back, 1 base at V and 5 bases at J, with 11 bases in the middle. CDR3 length: 13 residues. CDR3 amino acids: CSARGHVRTEAFF. In DNA, the CDR3 is TGCAGTGCTAGAGGGCACGTTCGGACTGAAGCTTTCTTT.

The chain combines TRBV2 with TRBJ1-5; D remains ambiguous. CDR1 is SNHLY, CDR2 FYNNEI, per germline. V was pared by 9 bases and J by 0 bases, with 27 bases between. The CDR3 is 19 amino acids. CDR3 coding DNA: TGTGCCAGTAGTATCGCGGTTCAATATTTGAGGTATAGCAATCAGCCCCAGCATTTT. The encoded protein is CASSIAVQYLRYSNQPQHF.

This clonotype has just a few counts. The gene calls are TRBV2 and TRBJ1-6, with 8 nucleotides matching TRBD1. The V and J ends lost 6 bases and 0 bases, in that order; junction bases with no gene match: 4. CDR3 length equals 16 residues. CDR1 and CDR2 from the germline V gene are SNHLY and FYNNEI. The CDR3 DNA follows: TGTGCCAGCAGGGGGGACAGGAACTCCTATAATTCACCCCTCCACTTT. Amino acid sequence: CASRGDRNSYNSPLHF.

The chain combines TRBV25-1 with TRBJ2-6, with D uncertain. Germline assignment: CDR1 MGHDK and CDR2 SYGVNS. The CDR3 is made up of 16 amino acids. Deletions cut 1 base from V and 4 bases from J, with 11 bases between. CDR3 DNA sequence: TGTGCCAGCAGTGAATCAAGAGGTCCCGGGGCCAACGTCCTGACTTTC. It translates to CASSESRGPGANVLTF.

This clonotype was seen ten or more times. CDR3 coding DNA: TGTGCCACCAGCAGCGACTGGGGGGAGACCCAGTACTTC. Its translation is CATSSDWGETQYF. V is TRBV15 and J is TRBJ2-5; D tentatively reads TRBD1 or TRBD2 (5 bases each). The CDR3 runs 13 residues. V was cut by 3 bases and J by 5 bases, with 10 bases left in between. Germline V gives CDR1 LNHNV, CDR2 YYDKDF (reference sequence).

The J gene is TRBJ2-7, the V gene TRBV9; the match to TRBD2 covers 13 bases. This CDR3 spans 15 amino acids. From germline, CDR1 is SGDLS and CDR2 YYNGEE. The V and J ends lost 4 bases and 5 bases, in that order; junction bases with no gene match: 6. Here the CDR3 DNA reads TGTGCCAGCAGCTCAGGACTAGCGGGAGCCAACGAGCAGTACTTC. Amino acid sequence: CASSSGLAGANEQYF.